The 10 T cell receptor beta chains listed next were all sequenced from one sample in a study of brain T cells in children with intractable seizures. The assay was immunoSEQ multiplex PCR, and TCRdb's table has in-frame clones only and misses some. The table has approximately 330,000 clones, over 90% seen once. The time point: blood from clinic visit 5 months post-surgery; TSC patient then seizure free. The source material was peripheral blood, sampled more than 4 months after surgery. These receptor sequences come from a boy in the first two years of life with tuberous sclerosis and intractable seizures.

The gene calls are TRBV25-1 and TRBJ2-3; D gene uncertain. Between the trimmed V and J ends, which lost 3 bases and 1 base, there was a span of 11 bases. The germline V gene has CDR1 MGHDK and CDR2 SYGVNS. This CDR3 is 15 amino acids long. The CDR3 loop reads CASSDPVPGTDTQYF. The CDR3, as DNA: TGTGCCAGCAGTGATCCCGTACCTGGCACAGATACGCAGTATTTT.

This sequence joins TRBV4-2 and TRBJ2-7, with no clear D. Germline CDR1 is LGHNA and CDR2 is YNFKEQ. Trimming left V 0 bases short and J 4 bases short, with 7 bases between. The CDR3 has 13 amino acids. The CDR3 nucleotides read TGTGCCAGCAGCCAAGAGGATAGTTACGAGCAGTACTTC. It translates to CASSQEDSYEQYF.

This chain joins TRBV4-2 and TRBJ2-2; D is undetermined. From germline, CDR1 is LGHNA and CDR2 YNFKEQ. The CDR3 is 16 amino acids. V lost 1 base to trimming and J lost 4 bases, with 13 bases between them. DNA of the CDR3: TGTGCCAGCAGCCAAGTGGCCAGCCAAGGCACCGGGGAGCTGTTTTTT. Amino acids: CASSQVASQGTGELFF.

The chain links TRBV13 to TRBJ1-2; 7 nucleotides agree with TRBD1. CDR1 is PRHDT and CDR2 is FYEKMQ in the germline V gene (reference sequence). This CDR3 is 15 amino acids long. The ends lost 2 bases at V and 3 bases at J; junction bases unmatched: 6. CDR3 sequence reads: CASSLRWQGDYGYTF. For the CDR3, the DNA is TGTGCCAGCAGCTTACGTTGGCAGGGGGACTATGGCTACACCTTC.

For the CDR3, the DNA is TGTGCCAGTAGTGTAACCCGCAATCAGCCCCAGCATTTT. Protein: CASSVTRNQPQHF. This chain connects TRBV19 to TRBJ1-5; D uncertain. Looked up from germline, CDR1 is LNHDA and CDR2 is SQIVND (reference sequence). Trimming pared 5 bases from V and 2 bases from J, leaving 7 bases between. This CDR3 contains 13 residues.

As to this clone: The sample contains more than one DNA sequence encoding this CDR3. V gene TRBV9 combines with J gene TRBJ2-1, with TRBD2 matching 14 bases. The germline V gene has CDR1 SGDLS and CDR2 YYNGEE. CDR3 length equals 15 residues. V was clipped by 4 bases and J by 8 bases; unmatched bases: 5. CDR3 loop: CASSPRLAGGDEQFF. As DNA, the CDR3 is TGTGCCAGCAGCCCACGACTAGCGGGGGGGGATGAGCAGTTCTTC. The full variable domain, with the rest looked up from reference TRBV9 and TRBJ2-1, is DSGVTQTPKHLITATGQRVTLRCSPRSGDLSVYWYQQSLDQGLQFLIQYYNGEERAKGNILERFSAQQFPDLHSELNLSSLELGDSALYFCASSPRLAGGDEQFFGPGTRLTVL.

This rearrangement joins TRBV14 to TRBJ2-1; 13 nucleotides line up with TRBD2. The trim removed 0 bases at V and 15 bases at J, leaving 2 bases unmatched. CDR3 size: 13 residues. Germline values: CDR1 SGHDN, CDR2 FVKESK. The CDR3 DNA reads TGTGCCAGCAGCCAAGATACTAGCGGGAGGGTGTTCTTC. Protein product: CASSQDTSGRVFF.

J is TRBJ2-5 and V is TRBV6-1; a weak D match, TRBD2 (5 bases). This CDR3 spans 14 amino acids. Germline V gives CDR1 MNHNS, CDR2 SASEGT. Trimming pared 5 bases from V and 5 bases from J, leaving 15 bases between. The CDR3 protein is CASSYWRWLETQYF. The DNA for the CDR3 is TGTGCCAGCAGTTATTGGAGGTGGTTGGAGACCCAGTACTTC.

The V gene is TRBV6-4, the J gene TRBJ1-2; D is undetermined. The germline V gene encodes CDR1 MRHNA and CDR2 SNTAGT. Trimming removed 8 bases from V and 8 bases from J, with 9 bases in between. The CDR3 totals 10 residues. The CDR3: CASESEGYTF. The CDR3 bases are TGTGCCAGCGAGTCTGAGGGCTACACCTTC.

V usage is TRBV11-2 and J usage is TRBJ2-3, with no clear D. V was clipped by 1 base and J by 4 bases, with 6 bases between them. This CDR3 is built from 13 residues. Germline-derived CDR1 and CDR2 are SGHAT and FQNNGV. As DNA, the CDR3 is TGTGCCAGCAGCTTAGTTTGGCCAGATACGCAGTATTTT. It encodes CASSLVWPDTQYF.